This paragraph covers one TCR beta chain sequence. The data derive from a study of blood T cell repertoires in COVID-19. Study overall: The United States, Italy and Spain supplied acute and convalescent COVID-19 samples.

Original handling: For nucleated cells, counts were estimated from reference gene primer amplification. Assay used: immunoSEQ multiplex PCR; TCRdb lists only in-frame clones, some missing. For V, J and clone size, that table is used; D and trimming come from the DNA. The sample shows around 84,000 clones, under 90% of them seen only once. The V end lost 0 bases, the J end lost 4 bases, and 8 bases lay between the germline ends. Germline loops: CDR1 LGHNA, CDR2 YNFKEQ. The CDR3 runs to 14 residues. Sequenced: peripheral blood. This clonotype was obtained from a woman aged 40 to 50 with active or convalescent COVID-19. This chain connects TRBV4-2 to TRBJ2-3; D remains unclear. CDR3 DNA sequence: TGTGCCAGCAGCCAAGATTTTAGTGCAGATACGCAGTATTTT. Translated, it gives CASSQDFSADTQYF.